Detailed here is one T cell receptor (beta chain). Its antigen is unknown. Germline is not matched at one junction end, which may reflect a read error. The data derive from a study of CD8 T cells in Susac syndrome. General study results and limits: Susac-specific public clones were found in both the total CD8+ and the CD8+ TEMRA repertoires, with some 16 in the former and roughly five in the latter. Clonal expansion of Susac CD8+ cells peaked in TEMRA cells, and it also peaked in active patients.

Germline CDR1 is DFQATT and CDR2 is SNEGSKA (reference sequence). This CDR3 is 13 amino acids long. 0.5 to 1 ug RNA was reverse transcribed with random hexamers. TCRdb re-derived calls from the immunoSEQ multiplex PCR reads in MiXCR, one entry per CDR3 protein. Among some 200,000 distinct CDR3 sequences listed, approximately 95% were seen once. The source material was CD8+ T cells from PBMCs. The source is a human donor with Susac syndrome. V and J are TRBV20-1 and TRBJ2-2, with 11 bases identical to TRBD2. The CDR3 nucleotides are TGTCTAGCGGGAGGAGCGCACACCGGGGAGCTGTTTTTT. It yields the protein CLAGGAHTGELFF.